The sample holds a few counts of the clone carrying this T cell receptor beta chain. Its antigen is currently unknown. In germline, CDR1 is SEHNR, CDR2 FQNEAQ (reference sequence). The CDR3 runs 15 residues. With 1 base removed from V and 3 bases from J, the gap between germline ends came to 10 bases. cDNA synthesis used the whole RNA isolate, giving expressed TCRB sequences. The average read count of naive, central memory and regulatory T cell samples was approximately 3.5 million. Measured with immunoSEQ multiplex PCR; TCRdb has only the in-frame clones, and not every one. Of around 500,000 clones listed, approximately 31% are singletons. Purity (above 95%) was reached by all sorted populations. The sample is drawn from a study of beta chain features in type 1 diabetes. Study-wide results and limits: Shorter templates might be favored by PCR, equally in patients and controls. Across patients, naive, central memory and Treg TCRB repertoires exhibited apparently greater similarity than was observed across healthy donors.

This chain joins TRBV7-9 and TRBJ2-1; possible D gene TRBD2, 5 bases. This receptor was obtained from a man between 18 and 29 years old in good health. The sequenced material came from naive CD4+ T cells from blood. CDR3 in DNA: TGTGCCAGCAGCTTAGAGGGAGTCAGCTACAATGAGCAGTTCTTC. Encoded protein: CASSLEGVSYNEQFF.